This passage covers 2 T cell receptor beta chains from one sample sequenced in a study of cytomegalovirus exposure and HLA in healthy donors. Researchers ran the PCR with 60 Vbeta and 13 Jbeta primers. Profiled with immunoSEQ multiplex PCR; TCRdb holds only in-frame clones, not every one. The sample includes some 150,000 clones, approximately 80% of them seen just once. The source material was PBMCs. These TCRs come from a woman under 40 in good health and CMV-seronegative.

The chain recombines TRBV5-1 with TRBJ1-4; possible D gene TRBD1, 5 bases. The germline gives CDR1 SGHRS, CDR2 YFSETQ. The V end lost 0 bases, the J end lost 4 bases, and 13 bases lay between the germline ends. CDR3 size: 16 residues. The DNA of the CDR3 is TGCGCCAGCAGCTTGGGGTTGACAGAACGTAATGAAAAACTGTTTTTT. This codes for CASSLGLTERNEKLFF. Full variable domain (missing parts from reference TRBV5-1 and TRBJ1-4): KAGVTQTPRYLIKTRGQQVTLSCSPISGHRSVSWYQQTPGQGLQFLFEYFSETQRNKGNFPGRFSGRQFSNSRSEMNVSTLELGDSALYLCASSLGLTERNEKLFFGSGTQLSVL.

The V and J genes are TRBV4-1 and TRBJ1-1; D remains unclear. The CDR3 is 17 residues long. V lost 6 bases, J lost 4 bases, and 24 bases lay in between. CDR1 and CDR2 from the germline V gene are MGHRA and YSYEKL. As DNA, the CDR3 is TGCGCCAGCAGGTCCCCCGGGAGCTCAGCACCGGGCACTGAAGCTTTCTTT. Its protein product is CASRSPGSSAPGTEAFF.